This passage covers 17 T cell receptor beta chains from one sample sequenced in a study of blood T cell repertoires in COVID-19. Clones were sequenced by immunoSEQ multiplex PCR, and TCRdb holds only the in-frame ones, with some missing. In the table there are roughly 250,000 clones, about 85% of which are singletons. The material sequenced was peripheral blood. These receptors all stem from a human donor with COVID-19, enrolled during active disease. The donor label of this sample is uncertain.

The genes are TRBV19 and TRBJ1-4, with D possibly TRBD1 on 6 matching bases. Germline CDR1 LNHDA, CDR2 SQIVND (reference sequence). The CDR3 is made up of 14 amino acids. Trimming took 6 bases from V and 5 from J, leaving 13 bases between them. CDR3 nucleotide sequence: TGTGCCAGTAGAAGGACAGCTTCAAATGAAAAACTGTTTTTT. Translation: CASRRTASNEKLFF.

The J gene is TRBJ1-1, the V gene TRBV28; TRBD1 aligns across 8 bases. The CDR3 has 13 amino acids. V trimming: 5 bases; J trimming: 11 bases; junction bases outside the gene matches: 10. Germline lookup yields CDR1 MDHEN and CDR2 SYDVKM. In DNA form, the CDR3 reads TGTGCCAGCAGTAAACAGGGGGGGCGAGGGGCTTTCTTT. The encoded protein is CASSKQGGRGAFF.

The chain is built from TRBV7-2 and TRBJ1-2; no definite D call. Between the trimmed V and J ends, which lost 8 bases and 8 bases, there was a span of 9 bases. CDR1 is SGHTA, CDR2 FQGNSA, per germline. The CDR3 length is 10 residues. This chain's CDR3 is CASGLGGYTF. The CDR3 DNA reads as TGTGCCAGCGGCCTCGGGGGCTACACCTTC.

The V call is TRBV28, the J call TRBJ2-3; 14 bases fit TRBD2. The CDR3 covers 16 residues. Germline CDR1 reads MDHEN; CDR2 reads SYDVKM. J was trimmed by 3 bases and V by 5 bases; bases with no gene match: 4. CDR3 nucleotide sequence: TGTGCCAGCAGTCCGGGACTAGCGGGAGTGACAGATACGCAGTATTTT. This encodes CASSPGLAGVTDTQYF. Full variable domain (outside the CDR3, taken from reference TRBV28 and TRBJ2-3): DVKVTQSSRYLVKRTGEKVFLECVQDMDHENMFWYRQDPGLGLRLIYFSYDVKMKEKGDIPEGYSVSREKKERFSLILESASTNQTSMYLCASSPGLAGVTDTQYFGPGTRLTVL.

The rearrangement uses TRBV28 and TRBJ2-7; TRBD1 agrees at 9 bases. The CDR3 is 15 residues long. The junction had 11 bases not matched to a gene; V was cut back by 5 bases and J by 6 bases. Germline loops: CDR1 MDHEN, CDR2 SYDVKM. CDR3 in DNA: TGTGCCAGCAGTGATCCGGGACAGGGCTCGGCCGAGCAGTACTTC. Its translation: CASSDPGQGSAEQYF.

This clone was seen just once. V usage is TRBV6-5 and J usage is TRBJ1-2, with TRBD1 identical over 7 bases. Germline-derived CDR1 and CDR2 are MNHEY and SVGAGI. The CDR3 has 15 residues. V lost 6 bases to trimming and J lost 4 bases; unmatched junction nucleotides: 11. The CDR3 region has the DNA TGTGCCAGCAGGAGGGGATCGACAGGGATCTATGGCTACACCTTC. Its protein product is CASRRGSTGIYGYTF.

This rearrangement joins TRBV19 to TRBJ2-1; possibly TRBD2 for D (5 bases). The germline gives CDR1 LNHDA, CDR2 SQIVND (reference sequence). V lost 6 bases and J 5 bases, leaving 11 bases between the germline ends. The CDR3 sequence is 13 residues long. CDR3 DNA sequence: TGTGCCAGTAGCTTGGGAGCCAACAATGAGCAGTTCTTC. Translation: CASSLGANNEQFF.

This clone came up a few times. CDR3 sequence reads: CASSPRSHSSGRASTDTQYF. The CDR3 DNA sequence: TGTGCCAGCAGTCCTCGATCTCATTCGAGCGGGAGGGCTAGCACAGATACGCAGTATTTT. The rearrangement links TRBV27 to TRBJ2-3; the match to TRBD2 covers 10 bases. Per the germline V gene, CDR1 is MNHEY and CDR2 is SMNVEV (reference sequence). After removal of 5 bases from V and 0 bases from J, the junction contained 17 bases not matched to a gene. The CDR3 covers 20 residues.

The chain couples TRBV15 to TRBJ2-2; a possible D gene is TRBD2 (7 bases). Germline CDR1 and CDR2: LNHNV and YYDKDF (reference sequence). The CDR3 length is 16 residues. Trimming stripped 11 bases from V and 3 bases from J, with 22 bases between. The CDR3 DNA is TGTGCCTCTGGACGTAGGGGGAGGGCCGACACCGGGGAGCTGTTTTTT. Its translation is CASGRRGRADTGELFF.

This chain connects TRBV5-4 to TRBJ2-7; 8 bases agree with TRBD1. The CDR3 loop spans 15 amino acids. J lost 11 bases, V lost 0 bases, and 13 bases had no gene match. The germline gives CDR1 SGHNT, CDR2 YYREEE (reference sequence). The CDR3 spells CASSLEGQGAFPEYF. The CDR3 nucleotides read TGTGCCAGCAGCTTGGAGGGTCAGGGGGCGTTCCCCGAGTACTTC.

V usage is TRBV5-6 and J usage is TRBJ1-3; no clear D gene. CDR3 length: 15 amino acids. Germline CDR1 is SGHDT and CDR2 is YYEEEE. Trimming left V 7 bases short and J 1 base short, with 15 bases between. The CDR3 here is CASWAARDSGNTIYF. The CDR3 DNA sequence: TGTGCCAGCTGGGCAGCCCGAGATTCTGGAAACACCATATATTTT.

The chain recombines TRBV6-1 with TRBJ2-4; D may be TRBD1 (5 bases). The CDR3 sequence is 14 residues long. The germline V gene encodes CDR1 MNHNS and CDR2 SASEGT. The V gene lost 1 base and the J gene lost 11 bases, with 15 bases spanning the gap. CDR3 loop: CASSEGGRVSLQYF. CDR3 sequence (DNA): TGTGCCAGCAGTGAAGGTGGCAGGGTTTCCCTTCAGTACTTC.

The sample holds one count of this clone. The genes are TRBV6-2 or TRBV6-3 and TRBJ2-7, with 9 bases that match TRBD1. Trimming at V came to 6 bases and at J to 5 bases, leaving 2 bases not matched to a gene. The germline V gene has CDR1 MNHEY and CDR2 SVGEGT. The CDR3 is 12 residues long. The CDR3 sequence is CASSWDRDEQYF. In DNA form, the CDR3 reads TGTGCCAGCAGCTGGGACAGGGACGAGCAGTACTTC.

The chain recombines TRBV5-1 with TRBJ1-1, with D uncertain. Trimming shortened V by 0 bases and J by 4 bases, and 13 bases separated the two germline ends. The CDR3 has 15 amino acids. The germline V gene has CDR1 SGHRS and CDR2 YFSETQ. CDR3 residues: CASSLEGPGSTEAFF. In DNA form, the CDR3 reads TGCGCCAGCAGCTTGGAAGGGCCGGGGAGCACTGAAGCTTTCTTT.

The rearrangement links TRBV24-1 to TRBJ2-5, with TRBD1 identical over 8 bases. The V gene end was trimmed by 5 bases and the J gene end by 4 bases; junction bases not matched to a gene: 5. Germline values: CDR1 KGHDR, CDR2 SFDVKD. This CDR3 spans 14 amino acids. CDR3 residues: CATSVTGVGETQYF. The CDR3 coding sequence is TGTGCCACCAGTGTGACAGGGGTAGGAGAGACCCAGTACTTC.

This clone is a singleton in its sample. The chain is built from TRBV6-5 and TRBJ2-1; D remains ambiguous. Looked up from germline, CDR1 is MNHEY and CDR2 is SVGAGI. The CDR3 is 15 residues long. V was pared by 0 bases and J by 0 bases, with 6 bases between. Here the CDR3 reads CASSYSGSSYNEQFF. CDR3 nucleotides: TGTGCCAGCAGTTACTCCGGGTCCTCCTACAATGAGCAGTTCTTC.

This chain links TRBV2 with TRBJ1-6; no clear D gene. CDR3 size: 16 residues. Germline-derived CDR1 and CDR2 are SNHLY and FYNNEI. The V end was cut by 2 bases, the J end by 9 bases, with 17 bases between. The CDR3 sequence is CASSESRTERGSPLHF. As DNA, the CDR3 is TGTGCCAGCAGTGAATCACGAACAGAACGGGGTTCACCCCTCCACTTT.